The rows below give T cell receptor beta chains drawn from one sample of a study of blood T cell repertoires in COVID-19. Sequenced by immunoSEQ multiplex PCR; TCRdb stores in-frame clones only, minus some. This sample carries about 150,000 clones, about 90% of them seen once, and the ten largest clones take roughly 0.51%. The sequenced sample was peripheral blood. The receptor source for this set is a man in his fifties with acute or convalescent COVID-19. Each CDR3 is given with its conserved first and last residue. A D gene is named only where the DNA matches it firmly.

v_call	j_call	d_call	cdr3_nt	cdr3_aa
TRBV15	TRBJ2-2	NA	TGTGCCACCAGCAGAATTCCCGCGAACACCGGGGAGCTGTTTTTT	CATSRIPANTGELFF
TRBV5-4	TRBJ2-1	NA	TGTGCCAGCAGCCTTTACAGGGGACTTTACAATGAGCAGTTCTTC	CASSLYRGLYNEQFF
TRBV4-3	TRBJ1-6	TRBD1	TGCGCCAGCAGCCAAGTCCCACAGGGGGCGCCGGTTAATTCACCCCTCCACTTT	CASSQVPQGAPVNSPLHF
TRBV12-3/TRBV12-4	TRBJ2-7	NA	TGTGCCAGCAGTCCTATCCGAGGACAAGAGCAGTACTTC	CASSPIRGQEQYF
TRBV9	TRBJ1-5	TRBD1	TGTGCCAGCAGCGAGGGGACAGGAGATAGCAATCAGCCCCAGCATTTT	CASSEGTGDSNQPQHF
TRBV5-1	TRBJ2-3	TRBD1	TGCGCCAGCAGCTTGTGGACAGGGCTCGGGGAGTCTAGCACAGATACGCAGTATTTT	CASSLWTGLGESSTDTQYF
TRBV15	TRBJ1-2	TRBD1	TGTGCCACCAGCAGAGATCTGGGCAGGGGGCAGGATGGCTACACCTTC	CATSRDLGRGQDGYTF
TRBV3-1/TRBV3-2	TRBJ2-3	NA	TGTGCCAGCAGCCAAGAATTCGCAGATACGCAGTATTTT	CASSQEFADTQYF
TRBV27	TRBJ2-1	TRBD2	TGTGCCAGCAGTGGGGGACTAGAGTCCTACAATGAGCAGTTCTTC	CASSGGLESYNEQFF
TRBV27	TRBJ2-2	NA	TGTGCCAGCAGTTTTATTTGGCAGGGAAACACCGGGGAGCTGTTTTTT	CASSFIWQGNTGELFF
TRBV7-8	TRBJ2-6	NA	TGTGCCAGCAGCCCGCGGAGTGGGGCCAACGTCCTGACTTTC	CASSPRSGANVLTF